The clone carrying this T cell receptor beta chain was recorded at least ten times. As yet, its antigen is unknown. There are 16 residues in the CDR3. V shed 4 bases, J shed 1 base, and the junction held 5 bases outside the gene matches. Germline V gene lookup returns CDR1 SGHTA and CDR2 FQGNSA. These data are taken from a study of T cell repertoires in cytomegalovirus infection. A single record per CDR3 protein comes from TCRdb applying MiXCR to the reads. The table records approximately 140,000 distinct CDR3 sequences, more than 20% of them present only once. The chain uses TRBV7-2 and TRBJ2-3; 10 nucleotides agree with TRBD2. Sequenced: PBMCs, sequenced either directly or after in vitro stimulation (not recorded which). The TCR originated in a human donor in good health (CMV status not recorded). Some clones in this sample may be carry-over from other donors' samples. The CDR3 spells CASSYTGTSGTDTQYF. The DNA of the CDR3 is TGTGCCAGCAGCTACACCGGGACTAGCGGCACAGATACGCAGTATTTT.